This T cell receptor beta chain was captured in a study of T cells in Graves' hyperthyroidism and ophthalmopathy. This clonotype was counted between two and nine times. Patients aged 18 to 65 had newly diagnosed hyperthyroidism lasting under 2 months. Isolation of PBMCs was performed on roughly 9 ml fresh peripheral blood. The V gene lost 4 bases and the J gene lost 0 bases, with 5 bases spanning the gap. The CDR3 is made up of 12 amino acids. Germline CDR1 reads SGHNT; CDR2 reads YYREEE (reference sequence). TCR beta CDR3 region amplification was performed from RNA transcripts. When the TCR CDR3 underwent first-round RT-PCR, the HTBI primer set was used. One entry per CDR3 protein, called by TCRdb with MiXCR from the multiplex PCR reads. The table includes under 550,000 distinct CDR3 sequences, roughly 13% detected once.

The sequenced sample was blood. The chain couples TRBV5-4 to TRBJ2-7; D gene unclear. The receptor was derived from a woman younger than 35 with Graves' hyperthyroidism. The CDR3 sequence is CASSAFSYEQYF. The CDR3 DNA sequence: TGTGCCAGCAGCGCTTTCTCCTACGAGCAGTACTTC.